The rows below give T cell receptor beta chains drawn from one sample of a study of blood T cell repertoires in COVID-19. Sequencing was performed with immunoSEQ multiplex PCR; in TCRdb, only in-frame clones are kept and a portion is missing. The sample lists about 160,000 clones, around 85% occurring once. The sequenced material came from peripheral blood. The receptors here all came from a human donor with acute or convalescent COVID-19. The donor label of this sample is uncertain. The CDR3 runs from the conserved cysteine through the conserved F or W. The order of the fields is D gene, J gene, V gene, clone size, CDR3 protein, CDR3 DNA. A D gene is named only where the DNA matches it firmly. Clone size appears in some rows only: once, few, many, or a class for an expanded clone.

d_gene: .
j_gene: TRBJ2-7
v_gene: TRBV12-3/TRBV12-4
abundance: .
CDR3aa: CASNGQYYEQYF
CDR3nt: TGTGCCAGCAACGGACAGTACTACGAGCAGTACTTC

d_gene: TRBD1
j_gene: TRBJ2-5
v_gene: TRBV7-7
abundance: .
CDR3aa: CASSLRGTLAETQYF
CDR3nt: TGTGCCAGCAGCCTCAGGGGGACCTTGGCAGAGACCCAGTACTTC

d_gene: .
j_gene: TRBJ1-3
v_gene: TRBV5-6
abundance: .
CDR3aa: CASSRGQHSGNTIYF
CDR3nt: TGTGCCAGCAGCCGCGGACAGCACTCTGGAAACACCATATATTTT

d_gene: .
j_gene: TRBJ1-4
v_gene: TRBV20-1
abundance: .
CDR3aa: CSVGQGEKLFF
CDR3nt: TGCAGTGTGGGGCAGGGAGAAAAACTGTTTTTT

d_gene: .
j_gene: TRBJ1-2
v_gene: TRBV28
abundance: .
CDR3aa: CASSPDYTSYGYTF
CDR3nt: TGTGCCAGCAGTCCGGACTATACCTCCTATGGCTACACCTTC

d_gene: .
j_gene: TRBJ2-7
v_gene: TRBV30
abundance: .
CDR3aa: CAWSVWSGEQYF
CDR3nt: TGTGCCTGGAGTGTTTGGTCAGGCGAGCAGTACTTC

d_gene: .
j_gene: TRBJ2-2
v_gene: TRBV28
abundance: .
CDR3aa: CASSFQGLKNVGELFF
CDR3nt: TGTGCCAGCAGTTTCCAAGGACTTAAAAATGTCGGGGAGCTGTTTTTT

d_gene: .
j_gene: TRBJ1-2
v_gene: TRBV2
abundance: .
CDR3aa: CASSAAGANYGYTF
CDR3nt: TGTGCCAGCAGTGCGGCAGGGGCGAACTATGGCTACACCTTC

d_gene: .
j_gene: TRBJ1-6
v_gene: TRBV19
abundance: .
CDR3aa: CASSFGTINSPLHF
CDR3nt: TGTGCCAGTAGTTTCGGGACAATAAATTCACCCCTCCACTTT

d_gene: .
j_gene: TRBJ2-3
v_gene: TRBV9
abundance: few
CDR3aa: CASSVQGTDTQYF
CDR3nt: TGTGCCAGCAGCGTACAGGGCACAGATACGCAGTATTTT

d_gene: TRBD1
j_gene: TRBJ1-4
v_gene: TRBV10-2
abundance: .
CDR3aa: CASRDRSAANEKLFF
CDR3nt: TGCGCCAGCAGGGACAGGTCTGCGGCGAATGAAAAACTGTTTTTT

d_gene: TRBD2
j_gene: TRBJ2-3
v_gene: TRBV6-6
abundance: once
CDR3aa: CASSPPVASGGDSMDTQYF
CDR3nt: TGTGCCAGCAGTCCCCCCGTGGCTAGCGGGGGGGATTCGATGGATACGCAGTATTTT

d_gene: TRBD2
j_gene: TRBJ2-1
v_gene: TRBV6-1
abundance: .
CDR3aa: CASSDRRGGYNEQFF
CDR3nt: TGTGCCAGCAGTGATCGTCGGGGGGGCTACAATGAGCAGTTCTTC

d_gene: TRBD1
j_gene: TRBJ1-1
v_gene: TRBV7-9
abundance: .
CDR3aa: CASSLDRAGGTEAFF
CDR3nt: TGTGCCAGCAGCCTGGACAGGGCTGGGGGCACTGAAGCTTTCTTT

d_gene: .
j_gene: TRBJ1-6
v_gene: TRBV30
abundance: .
CDR3aa: CAWSPGRVNSPLHF
CDR3nt: TGTGCCTGGAGTCCGGGCAGGGTGAATTCACCCCTCCACTTT

d_gene: TRBD2
j_gene: TRBJ2-1
v_gene: TRBV15
abundance: .
CDR3aa: CATSPGSGGSREQFF
CDR3nt: TGTGCCACCAGTCCGGGGAGCGGGGGATCACGAGAGCAGTTCTTC

d_gene: .
j_gene: TRBJ1-2
v_gene: TRBV3-1/TRBV3-2
abundance: .
CDR3aa: CASSQRRSNYGYTF
CDR3nt: TGTGCCAGCAGCCAGCGCCGATCTAACTATGGCTACACCTTC

d_gene: TRBD1
j_gene: TRBJ2-7
v_gene: TRBV7-6
abundance: .
CDR3aa: CASSLALGTGGYEQYF
CDR3nt: TGTGCCAGCAGCTTAGCTCTCGGGACAGGGGGGTACGAGCAGTACTTC

d_gene: .
j_gene: TRBJ1-2
v_gene: TRBV3-1/TRBV3-2
abundance: .
CDR3aa: CASSQDLTANYGYTF
CDR3nt: TGTGCCAGCAGCCAAGATTTAACAGCTAACTATGGCTACACCTTC

d_gene: TRBD1
j_gene: TRBJ1-2
v_gene: TRBV4-3
abundance: .
CDR3aa: CASSQEGQGYGYTF
CDR3nt: TGCGCCAGCAGCCAAGAGGGACAGGGTTATGGCTACACCTTC

d_gene: .
j_gene: TRBJ1-6
v_gene: TRBV2
abundance: .
CDR3aa: CASSEENSFNSPLHF
CDR3nt: TGTGCCAGCAGTGAAGAGAACAGTTTTAATTCACCCCTCCACTTT

d_gene: TRBD1
j_gene: TRBJ2-7
v_gene: TRBV5-1
abundance: .
CDR3aa: CASGITGTGSEEQYF
CDR3nt: TGCGCCAGCGGGATAACCGGGACAGGATCTGAGGAGCAGTACTTC

d_gene: TRBD1
j_gene: TRBJ2-2
v_gene: TRBV19
abundance: .
CDR3aa: CASSPPGQVNTGELFF
CDR3nt: TGTGCCAGTAGCCCCCCGGGACAGGTGAACACCGGGGAGCTGTTTTTT

d_gene: .
j_gene: TRBJ2-7
v_gene: TRBV4-2
abundance: .
CDR3aa: CASSQAGYEQYF
CDR3nt: TGTGCCAGCAGCCAAGCCGGGTACGAGCAGTACTTC

d_gene: .
j_gene: TRBJ1-2
v_gene: TRBV13
abundance: .
CDR3aa: CASSLGLESIHGYTF
CDR3nt: TGTGCCAGCAGCTTAGGTTTAGAATCGATCCATGGCTACACCTTC

d_gene: TRBD2
j_gene: TRBJ2-1
v_gene: TRBV19
abundance: .
CDR3aa: CASISSGGALNEQFF
CDR3nt: TGTGCCAGTATTTCGAGCGGGGGGGCCTTAAATGAGCAGTTCTTC

d_gene: TRBD2
j_gene: TRBJ2-7
v_gene: TRBV6-5
abundance: .
CDR3aa: CASSYVAGVSSYEQYF
CDR3nt: TGTGCCAGCAGTTACGTAGCGGGGGTCAGCTCCTACGAGCAGTACTTC

d_gene: .
j_gene: TRBJ2-7
v_gene: TRBV27
abundance: .
CDR3aa: CASSRIQASEQYF
CDR3nt: TGTGCCAGCAGCCGAATACAGGCTTCCGAGCAGTACTTC